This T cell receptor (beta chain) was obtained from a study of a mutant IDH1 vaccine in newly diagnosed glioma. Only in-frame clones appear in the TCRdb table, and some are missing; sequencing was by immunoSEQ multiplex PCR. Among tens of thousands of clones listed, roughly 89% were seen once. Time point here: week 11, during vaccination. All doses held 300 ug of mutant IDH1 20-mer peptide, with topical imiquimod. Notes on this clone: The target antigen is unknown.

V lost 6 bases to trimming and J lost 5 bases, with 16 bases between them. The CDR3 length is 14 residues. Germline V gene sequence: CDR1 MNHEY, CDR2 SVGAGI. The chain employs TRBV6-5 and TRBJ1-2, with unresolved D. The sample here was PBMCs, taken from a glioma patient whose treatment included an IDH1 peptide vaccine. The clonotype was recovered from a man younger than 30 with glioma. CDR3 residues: CASRPTGMGYGYTF. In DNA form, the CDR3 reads TGTGCCAGCAGACCGACGGGTATGGGGTATGGCTACACCTTC.